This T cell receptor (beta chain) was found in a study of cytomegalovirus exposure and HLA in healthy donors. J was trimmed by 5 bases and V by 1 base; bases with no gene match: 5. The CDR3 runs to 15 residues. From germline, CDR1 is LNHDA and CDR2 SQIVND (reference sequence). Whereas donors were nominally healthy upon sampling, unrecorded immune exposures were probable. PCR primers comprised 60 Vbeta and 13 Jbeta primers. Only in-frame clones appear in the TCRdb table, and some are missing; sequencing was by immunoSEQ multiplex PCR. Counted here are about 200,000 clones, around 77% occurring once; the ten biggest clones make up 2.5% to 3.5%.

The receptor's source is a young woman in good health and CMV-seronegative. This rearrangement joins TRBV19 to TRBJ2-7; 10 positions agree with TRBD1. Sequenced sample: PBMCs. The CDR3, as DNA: TGTGCCAGTAGTATAGCGGGACAGGGGTTTGACGAGCAGTACTTC. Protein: CASSIAGQGFDEQYF.